This T cell receptor (beta chain) was sequenced for a study of beta chain features in type 1 diabetes. Broader study findings: Relative to healthy donors, patients appeared to have naive, central memory and Treg TCRB repertoires that were more similar. Because the template was cDNA, high-expressing cells might be over-represented.

The entirety of the isolated RNA underwent reverse transcription, so expressed TCRB transcripts were sequenced. TCRdb keeps only in-frame clones here, not all; method: immunoSEQ multiplex PCR. The sample yields 150,000 to 200,000 clones, around an eighth seen once. The J segment lost 7 bases and the V segment lost 3 bases, leaving 7 bases of the junction unmatched. Per the germline V gene, CDR1 is MGHRA and CDR2 is YSYEKL. This CDR3 comprises 15 residues. The table lists this clone with a few counts. Its antigen is currently unknown. The J gene is TRBJ2-7, the V gene TRBV4-1, with 12 bases identical to TRBD1. This TCR came from a young woman in good health. What was sequenced was central memory CD4+ T cells from blood. The CDR3 loop is CASSQPGQGAIEQYF. Here the CDR3 DNA reads TGCGCCAGCAGCCAGCCGGGACAGGGGGCGATTGAGCAGTACTTC.